What follows are 7 T cell receptor beta chains derived from one specimen sequenced in a study of cytotoxic CD8 clonotypes in ibrutinib-treated CLL. Libraries were prepared by immunoSEQ multiplex PCR; TCRdb keeps only in-frame clonotypes and omits some of them. The sample records 60,000 to 70,000 clones, approximately 62% being singletons. The starting material was PBMCs, obtained after 12 months of ibrutinib treatment. Receptor source: a human donor with chronic lymphocytic leukemia.

This clone was detected many times. This rearrangement joins TRBV5-1 to TRBJ1-2, with TRBD1 matching 8 bases. Looked up from germline, CDR1 is SGHRS and CDR2 is YFSETQ. J gave up 8 bases and V 0 bases, and 6 bases lay outside the gene matches. This CDR3 has 14 amino acids. The CDR3 sequence is CASSLEGQGAGYTF. The CDR3 DNA reads as TGCGCCAGCAGCTTGGAAGGACAGGGCGCGGGCTACACCTTC.

This clone was counted between two and nine times. This chain joins TRBV6-5 and TRBJ2-7; D might be TRBD2 (6 bases). The CDR3 is made up of 15 amino acids. The germline V and J ends were trimmed by 4 bases and 3 bases, with 16 bases remaining between them. CDR1 and CDR2 from the germline V gene are MNHEY and SVGAGI. CDR3 region: CASSSSGGSGYEQYF. The CDR3 DNA reads TGTGCCAGCAGTTCATCCGGGGGTTCGGGCTACGAGCAGTACTTC.

This chain's CDR3 is CASSQGTLSSYEQYF. Here the CDR3 DNA reads TGTGCCAGCAGCCAAGGCACCCTGAGCTCCTACGAGCAGTACTTC. This chain uses TRBV11-2 with TRBJ2-7; no clear D. The CDR3 has 15 amino acids. Germline values: CDR1 SGHAT, CDR2 FQNNGV. V shed 5 bases and J shed 0 bases, with 14 bases lying between them.

This sequence joins TRBV4-1 and TRBJ2-7; no clear D. Germline lookup yields CDR1 MGHRA and CDR2 YSYEKL. The CDR3 loop spans 15 amino acids. Trimming took 0 bases from V and 0 from J, leaving 9 bases between them. CDR3 in DNA: TGCGCCAGCAGCCAAGACGCTTCAAGCTCCTACGAGCAGTACTTC. It codes for CASSQDASSSYEQYF.

In its sample, this clone was seen a few times. The chain uses TRBV7-2 and TRBJ1-2, with unresolved D. The CDR3 loop spans 16 amino acids. Germline V gene data show CDR1 as SGHTA and CDR2 as FQGNSA. V lost 1 base, J lost 6 bases, and 18 bases lay in between. The CDR3 DNA reads TGTGCCAGCAGCTTAGGGGGTTGGGGTAGGCTGAATGGCTACACCTTC. The encoded protein is CASSLGGWGRLNGYTF.

V is TRBV7-9 and J is TRBJ1-1; D is undetermined. CDR1 is SEHNR and CDR2 is FQNEAQ in the germline V gene (reference sequence). This CDR3 region has 13 residues. The V gene lost 5 bases and the J gene lost 8 bases, with 15 bases spanning the gap. DNA for the CDR3: TGTGCCAGCAGCCATGCGGGGAGACCGGAAGCTTTCTTT. The encoded protein is CASSHAGRPEAFF.

The table lists this clone with a few counts. The chain employs TRBV29-1 and TRBJ1-1, with 9 bases identical to TRBD1. V lost 4 bases and J lost 10; bases outside the gene matches: 13. This CDR3 spans 14 amino acids. The germline V gene has CDR1 SQVTM and CDR2 ANQGSEA. The CDR3 nucleotides are TGCAGCGTTGGGGCTATTAGAACAGGGGGCTTAGCTTTCTTT. Translation gives CSVGAIRTGGLAFF.